A single sample is the source of the 7 T cell receptor beta chains below, sequenced in a study of a mutant IDH1 vaccine in newly diagnosed glioma. Using immunoSEQ multiplex PCR, the repertoire was profiled, and TCRdb retains in-frame clones only, with some absent. The sample yields 110,000 or so clones, roughly 88% seen once. Sample time point: week 11, during vaccination. What each vaccine dose contained was 300 ug of mutant IDH1 20-mer peptide, accompanied by topical imiquimod. Antigens for these TCRs are unknown. The sample here was PBMCs, taken from a glioma patient whose treatment included an IDH1 peptide vaccine. These receptors were taken from a woman in her forties or fifties with glioma.

The V and J genes are TRBV7-3 and TRBJ2-2; D gene unclear. V was shortened by 6 bases and J by 7 bases, with 18 bases between the two germline ends. Germline lookup yields CDR1 SGHTA and CDR2 FQGTGA. This CDR3 contains 15 residues. In nucleotides, the CDR3 is TGTGCCAGCAGACCAACGAGCGACATGTACGGGGAGCTGTTTTTT. It yields the protein CASRPTSDMYGELFF.

This chain links TRBV4-1 with TRBJ2-7; either TRBD1 or TRBD2 may fit D (5 bases each). V lost 0 bases and J 4 bases, leaving 19 bases between the germline ends. The germline V gene encodes CDR1 MGHRA and CDR2 YSYEKL. The CDR3 consists of 17 residues. CDR3: CASSQEQVEGWGYEQYF. DNA of the CDR3: TGCGCCAGCAGCCAAGAGCAGGTCGAGGGGTGGGGGTACGAGCAGTACTTC.

This clone has just one count. The chain couples TRBV10-3 to TRBJ1-2; TRBD1 aligns across 7 bases. J gave up 4 bases and V 3 bases, and 2 bases lay outside the gene matches. Germline V gene lookup returns CDR1 ENHRY and CDR2 SYGVKD. This CDR3 contains 13 residues. Written as DNA, the CDR3 is TGTGCCATCAGTGATAGGGACAGCTATGGCTACACCTTC. Amino acids: CAISDRDSYGYTF.

The V gene is TRBV30, the J gene TRBJ1-3, with D uncertain. Germline loops: CDR1 GTSNPN, CDR2 SVGIG (reference sequence). The CDR3 covers 15 residues. With 0 bases removed from V and 0 bases from J, the gap between germline ends came to 9 bases. The CDR3 reads CAWSVKGFSGNTIYF. The CDR3 DNA reads TGTGCCTGGAGTGTGAAGGGCTTCTCTGGAAACACCATATATTTT.

This chain connects TRBV9 to TRBJ1-1; 7 nucleotides align to TRBD1. Germline V lookup: CDR1 SGDLS, CDR2 YYNGEE. V lost 3 bases and J lost 4; bases outside the gene matches: 9. This CDR3 comprises 15 residues. CDR3 sequence: CASSATGVGTTEAFF. CDR3 nucleotides: TGTGCCAGCAGCGCCACAGGGGTAGGAACCACTGAAGCTTTCTTT.

The V call is TRBV10-3, the J call TRBJ2-3, with 8 bases that match TRBD1. CDR1 ENHRY and CDR2 SYGVKD come from the germline V gene. V lost 8 bases, J lost 0 bases, and 22 bases stayed unmatched. The CDR3 is made up of 20 amino acids. DNA of the CDR3: TGTGCCATCCGTACCTCCTCGGGAACAGGGGGTTCGTCTAGCACAGATACGCAGTATTTT. It codes for CAIRTSSGTGGSSSTDTQYF.

The gene calls are TRBV6-6 and TRBJ1-5; TRBD1 agrees at 8 bases. In germline, CDR1 is MNHNY, CDR2 SVGAGI (reference sequence). CDR3 length: 15 residues. J gave up 2 bases and V 2 bases, and 2 bases lay outside the gene matches. CDR3 amino acids: CASSYGQGGNQPQHF. The CDR3, as DNA: TGTGCCAGCAGTTACGGACAGGGCGGCAATCAGCCCCAGCATTTT.